Listed here are 26 T cell receptor beta chains from one sample, sequenced in a study of CD8 T cells in Susac syndrome. Random-hexamer reverse transcription was applied to about 0.5 to 1 ug RNA. TCRdb itself ran the immunoSEQ multiplex PCR reads through MiXCR, one entry per CDR3 protein. Found here are 400,000 to 550,000 distinct CDR3 sequences, 75% to 90% of them singletons; the top ten hold more than 0.09%. The sample taken for sequencing was CD8+ T cells from PBMCs. These receptors originate from a human donor with multiple sclerosis.

The V call is TRBV5-5, the J call TRBJ2-7, with 7 positions matching TRBD1. Germline V lookup: CDR1 SGHKS, CDR2 YYEKEE (reference sequence). CDR3 size: 16 residues. The V gene end was trimmed by 0 bases and the J gene end by 3 bases; junction bases not matched to a gene: 9. In DNA, the CDR3 is TGTGCCAGCAGCTTGGAACAGGGGCCGAAAAACTACGAGCAGTACTTC. Translating it yields CASSLEQGPKNYEQYF.

This sequence joins TRBV27 and TRBJ1-1; maybe TRBD1 (6 bases). Germline V lookup: CDR1 MNHEY, CDR2 SMNVEV (reference sequence). The CDR3 sequence is 14 residues long. The V end was cut by 0 bases, the J end by 8 bases, with 13 bases between. CDR3 nucleotides: TGTGCCAGCAGTTTATCGCAGGGGTTCGCCGAAGCTTTCTTT. Translated, it gives CASSLSQGFAEAFF.

The chain has TRBV27 and TRBJ2-7; no clear D gene. This CDR3 is built from 13 residues. Per germline, CDR1 MNHEY and CDR2 SMNVEV (reference sequence). The V end was cut by 3 bases, the J end by 1 base, with 7 bases between. The CDR3 DNA reads TGTGCCAGCAGTTTCGGCTGGTCCTACGAGCAGTACTTC. This translates into CASSFGWSYEQYF.

The chain carries TRBV4-1 and TRBJ1-4; no reliable D call. The CDR3 loop spans 16 amino acids. Looked up from germline, CDR1 is MGHRA and CDR2 is YSYEKL. V shed 1 base and J shed 3 bases, with 12 bases lying between them. CDR3 region: CASSQVVGEANEKLFF. As DNA, the CDR3 is TGCGCCAGCAGCCAAGTGGTCGGGGAGGCTAATGAAAAACTGTTTTTT.

The chain has TRBV7-2 and TRBJ1-1; D remains unclear. Trimming shortened V by 5 bases and J by 11 bases, and 18 bases separated the two germline ends. This CDR3 region has 13 residues. The germline V gene has CDR1 SGHTA and CDR2 FQGNSA. CDR3 nucleotide sequence: TGTGCCAGCAGCCAGGCCTGGGCCTACGGGGCTTTCTTT. The encoded protein is CASSQAWAYGAFF. Full variable domain (remainder filled in from reference TRBV7-2 and TRBJ1-1): GAGVSQSPSNKVTEKGKDVELRCDPISGHTALYWYRQSLGQGLEFLIYFQGNSAPDKSGLPSDRFSAERTGGSVSTLTIQRTQQEDSAVYLCASSQAWAYGAFFGQGTRLTVV.

The CDR3 nucleotides read TGTGCCTGGAGTTATAATTACTACCAAGAGACCCAGTACTTC. Translated, it gives CAWSYNYYQETQYF. This chain joins TRBV30 and TRBJ2-5; D gene ambiguous. The CDR3 totals 14 residues. V lost 2 bases, J lost 0 bases, and 10 bases lay in between. The germline V gene has CDR1 GTSNPN and CDR2 SVGIG (reference sequence). The full variable domain, rest sourced from reference TRBV30 and TRBJ2-5, is SQTIHQWPATLVQPVGSPLSLECTVEGTSNPNLYWYRQAAGRGLQLLFYSVGIGQISSEVPQNLSASRPQDRQFILSSKKLLLSDSGFYLCAWSYNYYQETQYFGPGTRLLVL.

J is TRBJ1-3 and V is TRBV6-1, with TRBD1 as a possible D gene (5 bases). Germline CDR1 is MNHNS and CDR2 is SASEGT. The CDR3 consists of 14 residues. The V gene lost 6 bases and the J gene lost 0 bases, with 9 bases spanning the gap. The CDR3 loop reads CASSWTLSGNTIYF. CDR3 sequence (DNA): TGTGCCAGCAGCTGGACACTCTCTGGAAACACCATATATTTT.

This rearrangement joins TRBV5-6 to TRBJ1-4; D is unclear. The CDR3 totals 15 residues. The V end lost 5 bases, the J end lost 5 bases, and 16 bases lay between the germline ends. In germline, CDR1 is SGHDT, CDR2 YYEEEE. CDR3 in amino acids: CASSFLRDPNEKLFF. In nucleotides, the CDR3 is TGTGCCAGCAGTTTTCTCCGAGACCCCAATGAAAAACTGTTTTTT.

A single count supports this clonotype. The chain carries TRBV29-1 and TRBJ2-7; possible D gene TRBD1, 6 bases. With 7 bases removed from V and 2 bases from J, the gap between germline ends came to 15 bases. The germline gives CDR1 SQVTM, CDR2 ANQGSEA. The CDR3 sequence is 13 residues long. The CDR3 nucleotides read TGCAGCGCCCGGACAGCTCGAGCCTACGAGCAGTACTTC. It is translated as CSARTARAYEQYF.

CDR3 in amino acids: CASGSPRTGRYEQYF. Here the CDR3 DNA reads TGTGCTAGTGGTTCCCCCCGGACAGGGCGCTACGAGCAGTACTTC. The chain is built from TRBV12-5 and TRBJ2-7, with TRBD1 identical over 8 bases. Germline values: CDR1 LGHNT, CDR2 FRNRAP. V shed 4 bases and J 3 bases; nucleotides not matched to a gene: 8. The CDR3 loop spans 15 amino acids. Filled out from reference TRBV12-5 and TRBJ2-7, the complete variable domain reads DARVTQTPRHKVTEMGQEVTMRCQPILGHNTVFWYRQTMMQGLELLAYFRNRAPLDDSGMPKDRFSAEMPDATLATLKIQPSEPRDSAVYFCASGSPRTGRYEQYFGPGTRLTVT.

The chain employs TRBV27 and TRBJ1-2; TRBD1 agrees at 11 bases. Germline V gives CDR1 MNHEY, CDR2 SMNVEV (reference sequence). The CDR3 has 15 amino acids. V lost 5 bases, J lost 7 bases, and 9 bases stayed unmatched. CDR3 loop: CASSPRPDRGLGYTF. The CDR3 DNA follows: TGTGCCAGCAGTCCCCGACCGGACAGGGGGCTTGGCTACACCTTC.

The chain carries TRBV14 and TRBJ1-1, with a possible D match to TRBD1 (5 bases). CDR3 length equals 15 residues. Germline-derived CDR1 and CDR2 are SGHDN and FVKESK. V was cut by 4 bases and J by 6 bases, with 18 bases left in between. CDR3 protein: CASSRSSGGLPEAFF. The CDR3 DNA reads TGTGCCAGCAGCCGTTCCTCGGGGGGTCTCCCTGAAGCTTTCTTT.

The chain joins TRBV7-9 to TRBJ1-5, with 7 bases identical to TRBD1. The length of the CDR3 is 16 residues. Losses at the gene ends were 0 bases for V and 9 bases for J; bases not matched to a gene: 11. Germline loops: CDR1 SEHNR, CDR2 FQNEAQ (reference sequence). CDR3 DNA sequence: TGTGCCAGCAGCTTAGCGCGACAGGGCCATGTTTGGCCCCAGCATTTT. Translated, it gives CASSLARQGHVWPQHF.

This chain connects TRBV5-1 to TRBJ1-1, with a weak D call TRBD1 (5 bases). The CDR3 covers 15 residues. Germline loops: CDR1 SGHRS, CDR2 YFSETQ. Trimming cost V 2 bases and J 4 bases, with 15 bases left between them. The CDR3 loop is CASSFLGEVGTEAFF. The CDR3 DNA reads as TGCGCCAGCAGCTTTTTGGGGGAAGTGGGCACTGAAGCTTTCTTT.

The chain is built from TRBV19 and TRBJ2-7; 8 nucleotides align to TRBD1. The trim removed 4 bases at V and 3 bases at J, leaving 2 bases unmatched. The CDR3 consists of 13 residues. Germline V gene data show CDR1 as LNHDA and CDR2 as SQIVND (reference sequence). This chain's CDR3 is CASSRGQVYEQYF. CDR3 DNA: TGTGCCAGTAGTAGGGGACAGGTCTACGAGCAGTACTTC. The full variable domain, with the rest looked up from reference TRBV19 and TRBJ2-7, is DGGITQSPKYLFRKEGQNVTLSCEQNLNHDAMYWYRQDPGQGLRLIYYSQIVNDFQKGDIAEGYSVSREKKESFPLTVTSAQKNPTAFYLCASSRGQVYEQYFGPGTRLTVT.

The V and J genes are TRBV28 and TRBJ2-3, with 8 positions matching TRBD1. The CDR3 is 15 amino acids. The V segment lost 5 bases and the J segment 2 bases; nucleotides outside the gene matches: 6. Germline V gene sequence: CDR1 MDHEN, CDR2 SYDVKM. The CDR3 nucleotides read TGTGCCAGCAGTAGATACAGGGGGTTCACAGATACGCAGTATTTT. Its translation is CASSRYRGFTDTQYF.

The gene calls are TRBV7-9 and TRBJ1-2; D perhaps matches TRBD1 (5 bases). This CDR3 has 14 residues. The V gene lost 0 bases and the J gene lost 4 bases, with 9 bases spanning the gap. Germline assignment: CDR1 SEHNR and CDR2 FQNEAQ (reference sequence). CDR3 loop: CASSLAGGTYGYTF. The DNA of the CDR3 is TGTGCCAGCAGCTTAGCGGGAGGGACCTATGGCTACACCTTC. Supplemented by reference TRBV7-9 and TRBJ1-2, the full variable domain reads DTGVSQNPRHKITKRGQNVTFRCDPISEHNRLYWYRQTLGQGPEFLTYFQNEAQLEKSRLLSDRFSAERPKGSFSTLEIQRTEQGDSAMYLCASSLAGGTYGYTFGSGTRLTVV.

The rearrangement links TRBV2 to TRBJ2-3, with 9 bases that match TRBD1. Germline V gene data show CDR1 as SNHLY and CDR2 as FYNNEI. V trimming: 9 bases; J trimming: 1 base; junction bases outside the gene matches: 8. This CDR3 has 15 residues. The CDR3 bases are TGTGCCAGGAGTTTGGACAGGGGAGGCACAGATACGCAGTATTTT. Protein: CARSLDRGGTDTQYF.

The chain recombines TRBV14 with TRBJ1-2; a possible D gene is TRBD1 (6 bases). V lost 4 bases and J lost 6, with 24 bases in between. The CDR3 extends over 17 amino acids. Germline CDR1 SGHDN, CDR2 FVKESK. CDR3 protein: CASSLLGVGGDAHGYTF. CDR3 DNA: TGTGCCAGCAGCCTCTTGGGGGTCGGGGGCGACGCCCATGGCTACACCTTC.

This sequence joins TRBV29-1 and TRBJ2-5; no definite D call. The CDR3 covers 13 residues. The V gene lost 8 bases and the J gene lost 2 bases, with 15 bases spanning the gap. From germline, CDR1 is SQVTM and CDR2 ANQGSEA. CDR3 protein: CSCTAMVQETQYF. The CDR3 DNA reads TGCAGCTGCACCGCGATGGTTCAAGAGACCCAGTACTTC.

V gene TRBV30 combines with J gene TRBJ1-1; TRBD1 is a possible D gene (5 bases). CDR3 length: 12 amino acids. Germline values: CDR1 GTSNPN, CDR2 SVGIG (reference sequence). V was cut by 6 bases and J by 3 bases, with 11 bases left in between. The CDR3 nucleotides read TGTGCCTGCGGGCCGACAGACACTGAAGCTTTCTTT. Its protein is CACGPTDTEAFF.

The chain links TRBV30 to TRBJ1-2; 9 bases line up with TRBD1. Trimming removed 7 bases from V and 4 bases from J; junction bases left unmatched: 7. The V gene's germline CDR1 is GTSNPN and CDR2 SVGIG (reference sequence). This CDR3 contains 13 residues. The CDR3 protein is CAFSAGQGYGYTF. The CDR3 nucleotides are TGTGCCTTTTCCGCGGGACAGGGCTATGGCTACACCTTC.

This sequence joins TRBV29-1 and TRBJ2-4; 9 nucleotides agree with TRBD1. Trimming cost V 5 bases and J 5 bases; bases outside gene matches: 1. The CDR3 has 12 residues. Germline loops: CDR1 SQVTM, CDR2 ANQGSEA. CDR3 residues: CSVWTGENIQYF. The CDR3, as DNA: TGCAGCGTTTGGACAGGGGAAAACATTCAGTACTTC.

The CDR3 region is CASSQPQKQGADTQYF. CDR3 DNA: TGTGCCAGCAGCCAACCCCAGAAGCAGGGTGCAGATACGCAGTATTTT. This chain links TRBV4-2 with TRBJ2-3, with D possibly being TRBD1 (5 bases). V lost 2 bases and J lost 4, with 16 bases in between. This CDR3 region has 16 residues. Germline CDR1 LGHNA, CDR2 YNFKEQ.

As concerns this clonotype: One junction end disagrees with the germline gene, perhaps due to a read error. The V and J genes are TRBV27 and TRBJ2-1; no definite D call. The CDR3 is 13 amino acids. Germline-derived CDR1 and CDR2 are MNHEY and SMNVEV (reference sequence). CDR3 sequence reads: CASRHISYNEQSF. DNA for the CDR3: TGTGCCAGCAGACATATCTCCTACAATGAGCAGTCCTTC.

This chain connects TRBV4-1 to TRBJ1-1, with D possibly matching TRBD1 (6 bases). The CDR3 is made up of 15 amino acids. V lost 0 bases to trimming and J lost 0 bases, with 8 bases between them. CDR1 MGHRA and CDR2 YSYEKL come from the germline V gene. The CDR3 DNA is TGCGCCAGCAGCCAAGAAGACAGGCTGAACACTGAAGCTTTCTTT. Translating gives CASSQEDRLNTEAFF.